This T cell receptor (beta chain) came from a study of CD8+ T cells in alopecia areata. The study, taken as a whole, reports: Scalp repertoires also include resident alphabeta T cells from normal skin.

As to this clone: Its specificity is unknown.

V lost 5 bases and J lost 2; bases outside the gene matches: 6. The CDR3 contains 15 residues. Germline CDR1 is LNHDA and CDR2 is SQIVND (reference sequence). RNA, once extracted, was reverse transcribed into cDNA for use as the sequencing template. Repertoires were generated with immunoSEQ multiplex PCR, while TCRdb's copy carries only in-frame clones and drops some. The data hold approximately 66,000 clones, with approximately 64% observed a single time. The chain is built from TRBV19 and TRBJ1-5; 7 nucleotides line up with TRBD1. This TCR derives from a human donor with alopecia areata. Sequencing was performed on CD8+ T cells sorted from blood, taken at week 0. CDR3 in DNA: TGTGCCAGTAGTCCACAGGGGATGGGCAATCAGCCCCAGCATTTT. As protein: CASSPQGMGNQPQHF.